Presented here are 25 T cell receptor beta chains from one specimen sequenced in a study of blood T cell repertoires in COVID-19. Method: immunoSEQ multiplex PCR; TCRdb's copy keeps in-frame clones and lacks some. The table includes more than 150,000 clones, around 87% detected once. Sequencing input: peripheral blood. These receptors originate from a man in his forties with active or convalescent COVID-19.

This chain's CDR3 is CASSLVTSGAQETQYF. The DNA for the CDR3 is TGTGCCAGCAGCTTGGTAACTAGCGGGGCCCAAGAGACCCAGTACTTC. The V and J genes are TRBV5-6 and TRBJ2-5; 10 bases match TRBD2. This CDR3 contains 16 residues. With V trimmed by 0 bases and J by 1 base, 3 bases remained unmatched. CDR1 and CDR2 from the germline V gene are SGHDT and YYEEEE.

This clone was found once. The chain carries TRBV9 and TRBJ1-1; TRBD1 agrees at 9 bases. This CDR3 spans 14 amino acids. The V gene's germline CDR1 is SGDLS and CDR2 YYNGEE. Trimming removed 0 bases from V and 4 bases from J; junction bases left unmatched: 1. The CDR3 loop is CASSVGDRATEAFF. The CDR3 nucleotides read TGTGCCAGCAGCGTAGGGGACAGGGCCACTGAAGCTTTCTTT.

The J gene is TRBJ2-7, the V gene TRBV19; TRBD1 matches 7 bases. V dropped 5 bases and J dropped 6; count of bases not matched to a gene: 13. CDR3 length: 15 residues. Germline V gene lookup returns CDR1 LNHDA and CDR2 SQIVND (reference sequence). The CDR3 region is CASSATGTAILEQYF. Here the CDR3 DNA reads TGTGCCAGTAGTGCAACCGGGACAGCCATACTCGAGCAGTACTTC.

The DNA of the CDR3 is TGCGCCAGCAGCCAAGATCCTGGGAGGGCCACTGAAGCTTTCTTT. This gives the protein CASSQDPGRATEAFF. The rearrangement links TRBV4-3 to TRBJ1-1; no firm D call. Germline CDR1 LGHNA, CDR2 YSLEER. This CDR3 has 15 amino acids. Trimming pared 0 bases from V and 4 bases from J, leaving 12 bases between.

This rearrangement joins TRBV10-3 to TRBJ1-1, with a tentative D call TRBD1 (6 bases). Germline V gives CDR1 ENHRY, CDR2 SYGVKD. The CDR3 totals 13 residues. V was shortened by 8 bases and J by 5 bases, with 15 bases between the two germline ends. The CDR3 DNA follows: TGTGCCATCGGTCGGGGGGCGCAGACTGAAGCTTTCTTT. Amino acid sequence: CAIGRGAQTEAFF.

The V and J genes are TRBV11-1 and TRBJ1-1, with a possible D match to TRBD1 (6 bases). The V gene's germline CDR1 is SGHAT and CDR2 FQDESV (reference sequence). CDR3 length equals 15 residues. V lost 2 bases and J lost 5, with 15 bases in between. The CDR3 DNA reads as TGTGCCAGCAGCTTATTTGGCAGGGGTGGTACTGAAGCTTTCTTT. Its translation: CASSLFGRGGTEAFF. Supplemented by reference TRBV11-1 and TRBJ1-1, the full variable domain reads EAEVAQSPRYKITEKSQAVAFWCDPISGHATLYWYRQILGQGPELLVQFQDESVVDDSQLPKDRFSAERLKGVDSTLKIQPAELGDSAMYLCASSLFGRGGTEAFFGQGTRLTVV.

The V gene is TRBV5-5, the J gene TRBJ2-1; 13 positions match TRBD2. This CDR3 contains 16 residues. V dropped 4 bases and J dropped 4; count of bases not matched to a gene: 5. Germline V gives CDR1 SGHKS, CDR2 YYEKEE (reference sequence). The CDR3 DNA follows: TGTGCCAGCAGCCCTCCGGGACTAGCGGGATACAATGAGCAGTTCTTC. Amino acids: CASSPPGLAGYNEQFF.

The CDR3 loop is CASSRTDSSSYEQYF. CDR3 DNA sequence: TGTGCCAGCAGCCGAACAGATTCAAGCTCCTACGAGCAGTACTTC. V usage is TRBV5-5 and J usage is TRBJ2-7, with no clear D. Germline CDR1 reads SGHKS; CDR2 reads YYEKEE (reference sequence). This CDR3 contains 15 residues. V shed 4 bases and J shed 0 bases, with 14 bases lying between them. Filled out from reference TRBV5-5 and TRBJ2-7, the complete variable domain reads DAGVTQSPTHLIKTRGQQVTLRCSPISGHKSVSWYQQVLGQGPQFIFQYYEKEERGRGNFPDRFSARQFPNYSSELNVNALLLGDSALYLCASSRTDSSSYEQYFGPGTRLTVT.

This clone was observed once. J is TRBJ2-7 and V is TRBV29-1; a possible D gene is TRBD2 (6 bases). The CDR3 extends over 15 amino acids. V dropped 0 bases and J dropped 2 bases, with 14 bases sitting between them. CDR1 and CDR2 (germline): SQVTM, ANQGSEA. Here the CDR3 DNA reads TGCAGCGTTGAAGAGGGAACTAGCATGCCCTACGAGCAGTACTTC. Its protein is CSVEEGTSMPYEQYF.

This clone showed up just once. The V gene is TRBV7-2, the J gene TRBJ1-1, with TRBD1 as a possible D gene (6 bases). From germline, CDR1 is SGHTA and CDR2 FQGNSA. The CDR3 spans 12 residues. V dropped 5 bases and J dropped 7 bases, with 11 bases sitting between them. CDR3 sequence reads: CASSTGQIEAFF. The CDR3, as DNA: TGTGCCAGCAGCACGGGACAAATTGAAGCTTTCTTT.

This chain links TRBV6-1 with TRBJ1-6; D unclear. V lost 3 bases and J 10 bases, leaving 4 bases between the germline ends. This CDR3 spans 11 amino acids. Germline CDR1 MNHNS, CDR2 SASEGT. The CDR3 DNA reads TGTGCCAGCAGTGATATCTCACCCCTCCACTTT. Its protein is CASSDISPLHF.

V usage is TRBV6-5 and J usage is TRBJ1-2, with TRBD1 matching 8 bases. Germline lookup yields CDR1 MNHEY and CDR2 SVGAGI. The trim removed 6 bases at V and 4 bases at J, leaving 7 bases unmatched. The CDR3 is 14 residues long. The CDR3 bases are TGTGCCAGCAGACGAGGGACAGGATCCTATGGCTACACCTTC. Translating it yields CASRRGTGSYGYTF.

The chain recombines TRBV4-1 with TRBJ1-4; D is ambiguous. Germline V gene data show CDR1 as MGHRA and CDR2 as YSYEKL. The V and J ends lost 2 bases and 5 bases respectively, with 3 bases between them. The CDR3 length is 12 residues. CDR3 nucleotide sequence: TGCGCCAGCAGCCAACCGAATGAAAAACTGTTTTTT. This codes for CASSQPNEKLFF.

The chain carries TRBV3-1 (or the pseudogene TRBV3-2) and TRBJ1-2, with D unclear. Germline CDR1 LGHDT, CDR2 YNNKEL (reference sequence). The CDR3 length is 13 residues. The V end was cut by 1 base, the J end by 7 bases, with 10 bases between. CDR3 residues: CASSQVRGAGYTF. CDR3 DNA: TGTGCCAGCAGCCAAGTTAGAGGTGCTGGCTACACCTTC.

V is TRBV5-1 and J is TRBJ1-4; D call uncertain. Germline CDR1 is SGHRS and CDR2 is YFSETQ. The CDR3 totals 14 residues. V gave up 0 bases and J gave up 5 bases, with 8 bases separating them. CDR3 in DNA: TGCGCCAGCAGCTTGGAACAGATGAATGAAAAACTGTTTTTT. This encodes CASSLEQMNEKLFF.

Details on this clone: This CDR3 is also generated by other DNA sequences in the sample. V usage is TRBV5-1 and J usage is TRBJ2-3; D perhaps matches TRBD1 (5 bases). This CDR3 is built from 14 residues. Germline V gene lookup returns CDR1 SGHRS and CDR2 YFSETQ. V was trimmed by 2 bases and J by 2 bases, leaving 9 bases between them. CDR3 nucleotides: TGCGCCAGCAGCTTAGGGGCGTTCACAGATACGCAGTATTTT. Protein sequence: CASSLGAFTDTQYF. Using reference TRBV5-1 and TRBJ2-3 for the parts outside the CDR3, the full variable domain is KAGVTQTPRYLIKTRGQQVTLSCSPISGHRSVSWYQQTPGQGLQFLFEYFSETQRNKGNFPGRFSGRQFSNSRSEMNVSTLELGDSALYLCASSLGAFTDTQYFGPGTRLTVL.

V gene TRBV7-3 combines with J gene TRBJ2-3, with 9 bases lining up with TRBD2. Germline loops: CDR1 SGHTA, CDR2 FQGTGA. V lost 3 bases and J lost 0; bases outside the gene matches: 4. The CDR3 is 16 residues long. CDR3 region: CASSLASGGSTDTQYF. The CDR3 DNA follows: TGTGCCAGCAGCTTGGCGAGCGGGGGGAGCACAGATACGCAGTATTTT.

V usage is TRBV11-2 and J usage is TRBJ2-7, with 9 bases that match TRBD2. This CDR3 has 15 amino acids. Germline CDR1 reads SGHAT; CDR2 reads FQNNGV. The trim removed 8 bases at V and 0 bases at J, leaving 8 bases unmatched. CDR3 in amino acids: CASRSSGLASYEQYF. In DNA form, the CDR3 reads TGTGCCAGCCGATCCTCGGGACTAGCCTCCTACGAGCAGTACTTC.

The gene calls are TRBV5-6 and TRBJ1-5; unclear D gene. V shed 2 bases and J shed 3 bases, with 15 bases lying between them. Germline V gene sequence: CDR1 SGHDT, CDR2 YYEEEE. CDR3 length: 16 amino acids. The CDR3 loop is CASSFGLGKDNQPQHF. The CDR3 nucleotides are TGTGCCAGCAGCTTTGGCCTCGGGAAAGACAATCAGCCCCAGCATTTT.

The chain joins TRBV7-8 to TRBJ2-2, with 9 nucleotides matching TRBD2. The CDR3 loop spans 18 amino acids. Looked up from germline, CDR1 is SGHVS and CDR2 is FQNEAQ. V shed 0 bases and J 0 bases; nucleotides not matched to a gene: 5. CDR3 residues: CASSLARRGGTNTGELFF. DNA for the CDR3: TGTGCCAGCAGCTTAGCCCGGCGGGGGGGAACGAACACCGGGGAGCTGTTTTTT.

This clone has a single count. The gene calls are TRBV14 and TRBJ2-1, with a weak D call TRBD2 (5 bases). V lost 0 bases and J lost 3, with 15 bases in between. There are 17 residues in the CDR3. Germline loops: CDR1 SGHDN, CDR2 FVKESK. Written as DNA, the CDR3 is TGTGCCAGCAGCCAAGAATTTGTCAGCGGATACTACAATGAGCAGTTCTTC. As protein: CASSQEFVSGYYNEQFF.

This chain links TRBV4-3 with TRBJ1-2; possibly TRBD1 for D (5 bases). CDR3 size: 17 residues. With 0 bases removed from V and 4 bases from J, the gap between germline ends came to 18 bases. The V gene's germline CDR1 is LGHNA and CDR2 YSLEER. The DNA of the CDR3 is TGCGCCAGCAGCCAAGAGGACATATTCCTCCCAACCTATGGCTACACCTTC. It specifies CASSQEDIFLPTYGYTF.

The rearrangement links TRBV19 to TRBJ2-2; 10 nucleotides agree with TRBD2. The junction had 4 bases not matched to a gene; V was cut back by 5 bases and J by 7 bases. CDR3 size: 14 residues. Germline V gene lookup returns CDR1 LNHDA and CDR2 SQIVND (reference sequence). For the CDR3, the DNA is TGTGCCAGTAGTCAAGGACTAGCGGACGGGGAGCTGTTTTTT. It yields the protein CASSQGLADGELFF.

The chain combines TRBV4-1 with TRBJ1-6; D unresolved. The CDR3 length is 14 residues. Trimming cost V 5 bases and J 7 bases, with 12 bases left between them. Germline CDR1 is MGHRA and CDR2 is YSYEKL. The CDR3 is CASSLWGGNSPLHF. The CDR3 DNA is TGCGCCAGCAGCTTGTGGGGAGGGAATTCACCCCTCCACTTT.

The chain joins TRBV3-1 (or the pseudogene TRBV3-2) to TRBJ2-5, with D possibly matching TRBD1 (7 bases). CDR1 is LGHDT and CDR2 is YNNKEL in the germline V gene (reference sequence). The CDR3 loop spans 15 amino acids. Trimming removed 1 base at V and 10 bases at J, with 19 bases between. The CDR3 DNA sequence: TGTGCCAGCAGCCAAGGAGGGGACAGTCTCGGGGGCCAGTACTTC. It is translated as CASSQGGDSLGGQYF.